The T cell receptor (beta chain) under discussion was sequenced for a study of cytomegalovirus exposure and HLA in healthy donors. The CDR3 contains 15 residues. V shed 7 bases and J 3 bases; nucleotides not matched to a gene: 9. Per the germline V gene, CDR1 is ENHRY and CDR2 is SYGVKD. The PCR ran on 60 Vbeta and 13 Jbeta primers. TCRdb keeps only in-frame clones here, not all; method: immunoSEQ multiplex PCR. The sample has around 150,000 clones, 75% seen once; the top ten hold 11%. Sequencing was performed on PBMCs. The gene calls are TRBV10-3 and TRBJ2-3, with 8 bases identical to TRBD2. The source is a man younger than 30 in good health and CMV-seropositive. In DNA form, the CDR3 reads TGTGCCATCAAGGGTAGCGGGACCGTAACAGATACGCAGTATTTT. It specifies CAIKGSGTVTDTQYF.